Listed below are T cell receptor beta chains from one sample, sequenced in a study of naive and memory T cell subsets. Using its own MiXCR run on the 5' RACE reads, TCRdb lists one record per CDR3 protein. The table lists roughly 30,000 distinct CDR3 sequences, around 17% of them singletons. Every receptor here comes from a female donor in good health. The CDR3 runs from the conserved cysteine through the conserved F or W. The order of the fields is clone size, V gene, J gene, D gene, CDR3 DNA, CDR3 protein. The D gene is left open where the match is weak. Not all rows give a size; the values are once, few, many and, for expanded clones, a class.

abundance: many
v_gene: TRBV12-3/TRBV12-4
j_gene: TRBJ2-3
d_gene: TRBD2
CDR3nt: TGTGCCAGCGACCTTTCAGCGGGGGGCACAGATACGCAGTATTTT
CDR3aa: CASDLSAGGTDTQYF

abundance: few
v_gene: TRBV29-1
j_gene: TRBJ1-2
d_gene: TRBD1
CDR3nt: TGCAGCGTTGAATGGGGACAGGGAAGGGCCTTC
CDR3aa: CSVEWGQGRAF

abundance: few
v_gene: TRBV11-2
j_gene: TRBJ2-3
d_gene: -
CDR3nt: TGTGCCAGCAGCTTCGTTGGCACAGATACGCAGTATTTT
CDR3aa: CASSFVGTDTQYF

abundance: -
v_gene: TRBV5-1
j_gene: TRBJ2-5
d_gene: -
CDR3nt: TGCGCCAGCACCCCGCGCACGGACGGTGCGGAGACCCAGTACTTC
CDR3aa: CASTPRTDGAETQYF

abundance: -
v_gene: TRBV20-1
j_gene: TRBJ2-6
d_gene: TRBD2
CDR3nt: TGCAGTGCTACGAGCGGGGCACTCTCTGGGGCCAACGTCCTGACTTTC
CDR3aa: CSATSGALSGANVLTF

abundance: -
v_gene: TRBV11-2
j_gene: TRBJ2-7
d_gene: -
CDR3nt: TGTGCCAGCAGCTCGCGGACGAGGGGGGGTGGGCGCGAGCAGTACTTC
CDR3aa: CASSSRTRGGGREQYF

abundance: many
v_gene: TRBV20-1
j_gene: TRBJ2-7
d_gene: -
CDR3nt: TGCAGTGCTAGAGGACTAGTTGTGGCTGGGGCCTACGAGCAGTACTTC
CDR3aa: CSARGLVVAGAYEQYF

abundance: many
v_gene: TRBV6-5
j_gene: TRBJ1-2
d_gene: TRBD1
CDR3nt: TGTGCCAGCAGTACGGGACAGAAGGTTGGCTACACCTTC
CDR3aa: CASSTGQKVGYTF

abundance: few
v_gene: TRBV25-1
j_gene: TRBJ1-2
d_gene: TRBD1
CDR3nt: TGTGCCAGCACCGGACAGGGGAAGAACTATGGCTACACCTTC
CDR3aa: CASTGQGKNYGYTF

abundance: many
v_gene: TRBV20-1
j_gene: TRBJ1-5
d_gene: TRBD1
CDR3nt: TGCAGTGCTAGAGACCAAGACAGGGTTCAGCCCCAGCATTTT
CDR3aa: CSARDQDRVQPQHF

abundance: many
v_gene: TRBV29-1
j_gene: TRBJ1-2
d_gene: TRBD1
CDR3nt: TGCAGCGTGGGACAGGGACCTAACTATGGCTACACCTTC
CDR3aa: CSVGQGPNYGYTF

abundance: -
v_gene: TRBV6-5
j_gene: TRBJ1-1
d_gene: -
CDR3nt: TGTGCCAGCAGTTATGTACAGAACACTGAAGCTTTCTTT
CDR3aa: CASSYVQNTEAFF

abundance: many
v_gene: TRBV20-1
j_gene: TRBJ2-1
d_gene: TRBD2
CDR3nt: TGCAGTGCTAGAACCGGGACTAGCGGGTGGAATGAGCAGTTCTTC
CDR3aa: CSARTGTSGWNEQFF

abundance: -
v_gene: TRBV2
j_gene: TRBJ1-2
d_gene: -
CDR3nt: TGTGCCAGCAGTGAATCCAGGGGCTGGATCTATTGCTACACCTTC
CDR3aa: CASSESRGWIYCYTF

abundance: -
v_gene: TRBV13
j_gene: TRBJ1-5
d_gene: -
CDR3nt: TGTGCCAGCAGCTTAGGACAGGGTAGCAATCAGCCCCAGCATTTT
CDR3aa: CASSLGQGSNQPQHF

abundance: many
v_gene: TRBV29-1
j_gene: TRBJ1-2
d_gene: TRBD1
CDR3nt: TGCAGCGTCCTAGTTGCAGGGGGCGCGGGTTATGGCTACACCTTC
CDR3aa: CSVLVAGGAGYGYTF

abundance: many
v_gene: TRBV18
j_gene: TRBJ1-1
d_gene: TRBD1
CDR3nt: TGTGCCAGCTCACCCGACAGGGCCGAGACTGAAGCTTTCTTT
CDR3aa: CASSPDRAETEAFF

abundance: -
v_gene: TRBV5-1
j_gene: TRBJ1-2
d_gene: -
CDR3nt: TGCGCCAGCAGCTTGGAATTGGGGGCCAGCGGCTACACCTTC
CDR3aa: CASSLELGASGYTF

abundance: medium-sized
v_gene: TRBV9
j_gene: TRBJ1-2
d_gene: TRBD1
CDR3nt: TGTGCCAGCAGCGTAGCAGGGGGCGCGCATGGCTACACCTTC
CDR3aa: CASSVAGGAHGYTF

abundance: medium-sized
v_gene: TRBV12-3/TRBV12-4
j_gene: TRBJ1-2
d_gene: TRBD1
CDR3nt: TGTGCCAGCAGTGACCGGGACAGGAGAAAAGCTAACTATGGCTACACCTTC
CDR3aa: CASSDRDRRKANYGYTF

abundance: few
v_gene: TRBV6-6
j_gene: TRBJ1-1
d_gene: -
CDR3nt: TGTGCCAGCCCACTGAACACTGAAGCTTTCTTT
CDR3aa: CASPLNTEAFF

abundance: many
v_gene: TRBV20-1
j_gene: TRBJ2-1
d_gene: TRBD2
CDR3nt: TGCAGTGCTTCCGCCCCACTAGCGGGGGCCTACAATGAGCAGTTCTTC
CDR3aa: CSASAPLAGAYNEQFF

abundance: many
v_gene: TRBV29-1
j_gene: TRBJ2-7
d_gene: -
CDR3nt: TGCAGCGTTGGTGTCGCCTCCTACGAGCAGTACTTC
CDR3aa: CSVGVASYEQYF

abundance: -
v_gene: TRBV10-3
j_gene: TRBJ2-3
d_gene: -
CDR3nt: TGTGCCATCAGTGACGGGGCAAAGAGCACAGATACGCAGTATTTT
CDR3aa: CAISDGAKSTDTQYF

abundance: many
v_gene: TRBV20-1
j_gene: TRBJ1-1
d_gene: -
CDR3nt: TGCAGTGCAGGGCCAGGGTCGAACACTGAAGCTTTCTTT
CDR3aa: CSAGPGSNTEAFF

abundance: many
v_gene: TRBV20-1
j_gene: TRBJ2-6
d_gene: -
CDR3nt: TGCAGTGCTCGGGACTCAAGCTCTGGGGCCAACGTCCTGACTTTC
CDR3aa: CSARDSSSGANVLTF

abundance: -
v_gene: TRBV6-6
j_gene: TRBJ2-3
d_gene: -
CDR3nt: TGTGCCACTACACAGCATACACAGGGCACGCAGTATTTT
CDR3aa: CATTQHTQGTQYF

abundance: few
v_gene: TRBV29-1
j_gene: TRBJ1-1
d_gene: TRBD1
CDR3nt: TGCAGCGGGGAAGACAGGGAGTTTGAAGCTTTCTTT
CDR3aa: CSGEDREFEAFF

abundance: few
v_gene: TRBV11-2
j_gene: TRBJ2-7
d_gene: -
CDR3nt: TGTGCCAGCAATTTCGGGGTGGAAATAAGCTACGAGCAGTACTTC
CDR3aa: CASNFGVEISYEQYF

abundance: -
v_gene: TRBV20-1
j_gene: TRBJ2-5
d_gene: -
CDR3nt: TGCAGTGCTAGAGAGCCCACCTGGTACCAAGAGACCCAGTACTTC
CDR3aa: CSAREPTWYQETQYF

abundance: few
v_gene: TRBV25-1
j_gene: TRBJ1-2
d_gene: -
CDR3nt: TGTGCCAGCAGTGAACCTTGGCCCCGGCATGGCTACACCTTC
CDR3aa: CASSEPWPRHGYTF

abundance: many
v_gene: TRBV6-1
j_gene: TRBJ1-6
d_gene: -
CDR3nt: TGTGCCAGCAGTGAACAAGAACTGCGTAATTCACCCCTCCACTTT
CDR3aa: CASSEQELRNSPLHF

abundance: many
v_gene: TRBV20-1
j_gene: TRBJ1-2
d_gene: -
CDR3nt: TGCAGTGCTAGAGGGGGGGCGTATGGCTACACCTTC
CDR3aa: CSARGGAYGYTF

abundance: few
v_gene: TRBV12-3/TRBV12-4
j_gene: TRBJ2-3
d_gene: TRBD2
CDR3nt: TGTGCCAGCAGTTTAGGACTAGCGGGGGCCACAGATACGCAGTATTTT
CDR3aa: CASSLGLAGATDTQYF

abundance: -
v_gene: TRBV10-3
j_gene: TRBJ1-2
d_gene: -
CDR3nt: TGTGCCATCAGTGACCCAGGGTCAGGCTATGGCTACACCTTC
CDR3aa: CAISDPGSGYGYTF

abundance: few
v_gene: TRBV12-3/TRBV12-4
j_gene: TRBJ2-1
d_gene: -
CDR3nt: TGTGCCAGCAGACCACTCTGGCAGGGAGCCAATGAGCAGTTCTTC
CDR3aa: CASRPLWQGANEQFF